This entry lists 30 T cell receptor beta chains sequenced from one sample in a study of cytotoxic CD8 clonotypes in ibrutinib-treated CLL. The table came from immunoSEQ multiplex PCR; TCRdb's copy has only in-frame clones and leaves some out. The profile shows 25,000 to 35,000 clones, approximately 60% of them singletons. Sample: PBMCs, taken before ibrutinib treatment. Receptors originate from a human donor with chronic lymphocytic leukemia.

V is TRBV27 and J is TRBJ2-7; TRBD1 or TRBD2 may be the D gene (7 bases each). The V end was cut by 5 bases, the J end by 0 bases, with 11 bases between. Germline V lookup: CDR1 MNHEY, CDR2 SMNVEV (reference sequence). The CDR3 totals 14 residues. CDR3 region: CASSPGGASYEQYF. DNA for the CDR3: TGTGCCAGCAGTCCAGGGGGGGCCTCCTACGAGCAGTACTTC.

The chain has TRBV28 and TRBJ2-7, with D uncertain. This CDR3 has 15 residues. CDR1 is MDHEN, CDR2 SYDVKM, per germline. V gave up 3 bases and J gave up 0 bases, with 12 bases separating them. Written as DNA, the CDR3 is TGTGCCAGCAGTTTGCAGGACGGACGCTCCTACGAGCAGTACTTC. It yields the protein CASSLQDGRSYEQYF.

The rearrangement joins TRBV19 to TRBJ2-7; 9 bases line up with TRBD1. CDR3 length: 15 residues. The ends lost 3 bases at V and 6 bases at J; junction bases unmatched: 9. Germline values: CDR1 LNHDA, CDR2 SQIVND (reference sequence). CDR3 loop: CASSIGDRGGSEQYF. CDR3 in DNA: TGTGCCAGTAGTATCGGAGACAGGGGGGGCAGCGAGCAGTACTTC.

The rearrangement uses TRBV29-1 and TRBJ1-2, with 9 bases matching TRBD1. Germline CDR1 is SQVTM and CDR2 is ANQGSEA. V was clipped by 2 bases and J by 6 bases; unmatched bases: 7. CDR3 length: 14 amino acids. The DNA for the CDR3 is TGCAGCGTTGAACCGGGGACAGGGAGCAATGGCTACACCTTC. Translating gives CSVEPGTGSNGYTF. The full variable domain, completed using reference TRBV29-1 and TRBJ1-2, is SAVISQKPSRDICQRGTSLTIQCQVDSQVTMMFWYRQQPGQSLTLIATANQGSEATYESGFVIDKFPISRPNLTFSTLTVSNMSPEDSSIYLCSVEPGTGSNGYTFGSGTRLTVV.

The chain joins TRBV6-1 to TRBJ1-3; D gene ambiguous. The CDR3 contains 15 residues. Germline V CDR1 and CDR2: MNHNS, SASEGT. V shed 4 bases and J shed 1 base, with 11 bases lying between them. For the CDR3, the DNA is TGTGCCAGCAGTGTCGGAGTGAGGTCTGGAAACACCATATATTTT. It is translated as CASSVGVRSGNTIYF.

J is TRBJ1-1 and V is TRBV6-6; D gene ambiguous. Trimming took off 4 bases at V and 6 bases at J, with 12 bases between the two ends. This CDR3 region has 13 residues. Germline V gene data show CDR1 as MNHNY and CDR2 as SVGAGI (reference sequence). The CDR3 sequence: CASSSLQVAEAFF. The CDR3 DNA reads TGTGCCAGCAGTTCCCTACAAGTGGCTGAAGCTTTCTTT.

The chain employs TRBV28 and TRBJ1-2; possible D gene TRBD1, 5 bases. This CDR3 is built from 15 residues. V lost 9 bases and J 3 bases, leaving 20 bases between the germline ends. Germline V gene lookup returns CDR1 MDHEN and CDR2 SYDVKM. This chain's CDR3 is CASQDEAGWDYGYTF. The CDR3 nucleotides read TGTGCCAGTCAAGATGAGGCAGGGTGGGACTATGGCTACACCTTC.

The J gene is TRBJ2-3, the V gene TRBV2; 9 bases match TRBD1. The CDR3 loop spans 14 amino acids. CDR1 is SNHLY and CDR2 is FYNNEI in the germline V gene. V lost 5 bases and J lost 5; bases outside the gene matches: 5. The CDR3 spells CASSPTGGGDTQYF. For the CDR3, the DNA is TGTGCCAGCAGTCCTACAGGGGGCGGAGATACGCAGTATTTT.

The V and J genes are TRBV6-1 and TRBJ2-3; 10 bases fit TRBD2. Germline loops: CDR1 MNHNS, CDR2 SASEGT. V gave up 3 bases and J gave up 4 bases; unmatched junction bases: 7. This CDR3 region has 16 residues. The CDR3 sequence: CASSEFRTSGPDTQYF. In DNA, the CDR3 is TGTGCCAGCAGTGAGTTCCGGACTAGCGGACCAGATACGCAGTATTTT.

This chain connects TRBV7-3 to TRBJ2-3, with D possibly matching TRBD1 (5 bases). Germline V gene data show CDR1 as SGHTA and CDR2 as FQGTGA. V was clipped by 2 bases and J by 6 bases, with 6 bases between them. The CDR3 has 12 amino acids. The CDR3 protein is CASSLGADTQYF. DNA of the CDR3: TGTGCCAGCAGCTTAGGGGCTGATACGCAGTATTTT.

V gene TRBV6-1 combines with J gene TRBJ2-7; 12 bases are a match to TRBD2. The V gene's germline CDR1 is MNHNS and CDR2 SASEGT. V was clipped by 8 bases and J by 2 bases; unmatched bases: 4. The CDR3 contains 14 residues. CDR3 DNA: TGTGCCAGCGTGGGACTAGCGGGCCCCTACGAGCAGTACTTC. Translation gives CASVGLAGPYEQYF.

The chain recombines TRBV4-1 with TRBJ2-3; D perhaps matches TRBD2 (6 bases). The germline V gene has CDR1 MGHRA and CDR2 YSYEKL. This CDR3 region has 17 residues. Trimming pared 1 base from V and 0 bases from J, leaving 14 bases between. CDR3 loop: CASSQGWGVESTDTQYF. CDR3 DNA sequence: TGCGCCAGCAGCCAAGGTTGGGGGGTTGAAAGCACAGATACGCAGTATTTT.

The CDR3 reads CASSYPQGRPPLHF. The CDR3 DNA follows: TGTGCCAGCAGTTACCCCCAGGGGAGACCACCCCTCCACTTT. The chain has TRBV6-6 and TRBJ1-6; D possibly corresponds to TRBD1 (6 bases). Trimming took off 2 bases at V and 11 bases at J, with 13 bases between the two ends. Germline assignment: CDR1 MNHNY and CDR2 SVGAGI (reference sequence). The CDR3 consists of 14 residues.

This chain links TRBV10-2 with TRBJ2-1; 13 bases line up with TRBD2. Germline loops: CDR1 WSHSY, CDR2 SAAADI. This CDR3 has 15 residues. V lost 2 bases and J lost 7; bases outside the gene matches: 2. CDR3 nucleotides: TGCGCCAGCAGTGAGGGACTAGCGGGAGTTAATGAGCAGTTCTTC. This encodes CASSEGLAGVNEQFF.

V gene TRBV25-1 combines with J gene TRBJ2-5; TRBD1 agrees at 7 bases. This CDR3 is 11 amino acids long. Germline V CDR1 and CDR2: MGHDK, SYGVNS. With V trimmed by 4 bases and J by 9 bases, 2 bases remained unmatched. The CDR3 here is CASSAQGPQYF. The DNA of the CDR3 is TGTGCCAGCAGTGCACAGGGGCCCCAGTACTTC.

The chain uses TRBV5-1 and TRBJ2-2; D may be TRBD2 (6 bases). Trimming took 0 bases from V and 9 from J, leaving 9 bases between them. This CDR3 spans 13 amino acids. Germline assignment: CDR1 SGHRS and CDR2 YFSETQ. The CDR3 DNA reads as TGCGCCAGCAGCTTGGGAGCGGGTAGGGAGCTGTTTTTT. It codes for CASSLGAGRELFF.

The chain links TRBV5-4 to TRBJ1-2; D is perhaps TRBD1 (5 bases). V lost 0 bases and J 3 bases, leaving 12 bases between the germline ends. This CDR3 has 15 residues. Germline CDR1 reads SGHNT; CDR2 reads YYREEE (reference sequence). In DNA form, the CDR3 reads TGTGCCAGCAGCTTGGAAGGGGAAGGTTACTATGGCTACACCTTC. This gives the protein CASSLEGEGYYGYTF.

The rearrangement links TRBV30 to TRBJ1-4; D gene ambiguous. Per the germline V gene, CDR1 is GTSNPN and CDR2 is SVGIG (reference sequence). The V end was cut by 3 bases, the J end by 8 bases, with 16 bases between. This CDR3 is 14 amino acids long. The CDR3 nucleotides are TGTGCCTGGAGGAGTAGCTTTATAAGGGAAAAACTGTTTTTT. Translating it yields CAWRSSFIREKLFF.

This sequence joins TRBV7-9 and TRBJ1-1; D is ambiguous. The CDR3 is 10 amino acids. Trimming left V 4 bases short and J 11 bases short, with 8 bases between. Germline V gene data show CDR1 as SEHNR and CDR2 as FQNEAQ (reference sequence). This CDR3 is CASSYTEAFF. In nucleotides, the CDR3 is TGTGCCAGCAGCTACACCGAGGCTTTCTTT.

The chain's CDR3 is CASSYRGSAETQYF. The CDR3 DNA reads TGTGCCAGTAGTTATCGGGGGTCGGCGGAGACCCAGTACTTC. V gene TRBV19 combines with J gene TRBJ2-5; D is possibly TRBD2 (6 bases). Germline CDR1 LNHDA, CDR2 SQIVND (reference sequence). V lost 5 bases and J lost 5, with 15 bases in between. The CDR3 sequence is 14 residues long.

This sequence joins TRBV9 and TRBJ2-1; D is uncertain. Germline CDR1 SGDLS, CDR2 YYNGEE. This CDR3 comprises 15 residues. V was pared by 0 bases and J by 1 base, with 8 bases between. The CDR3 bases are TGTGCCAGCAGCGTAGTTCCGGGTTCCTACAATGAGCAGTTCTTC. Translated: CASSVVPGSYNEQFF. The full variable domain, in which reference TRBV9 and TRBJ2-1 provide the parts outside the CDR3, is DSGVTQTPKHLITATGQRVTLRCSPRSGDLSVYWYQQSLDQGLQFLIQYYNGEERAKGNILERFSAQQFPDLHSELNLSSLELGDSALYFCASSVVPGSYNEQFFGPGTRLTVL.

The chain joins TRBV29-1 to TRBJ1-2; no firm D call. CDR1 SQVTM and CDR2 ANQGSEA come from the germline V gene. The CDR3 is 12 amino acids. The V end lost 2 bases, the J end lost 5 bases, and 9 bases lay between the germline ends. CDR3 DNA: TGCAGCGTTGAAAACCTCGGGTATGGCTACACCTTC. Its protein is CSVENLGYGYTF.

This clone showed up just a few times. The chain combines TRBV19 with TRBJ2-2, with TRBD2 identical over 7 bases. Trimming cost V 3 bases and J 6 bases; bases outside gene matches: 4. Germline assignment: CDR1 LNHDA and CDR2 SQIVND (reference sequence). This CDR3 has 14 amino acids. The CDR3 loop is CASSILREAGELFF. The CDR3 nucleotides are TGTGCCAGTAGTATTCTTCGGGAGGCCGGGGAGCTGTTTTTT.

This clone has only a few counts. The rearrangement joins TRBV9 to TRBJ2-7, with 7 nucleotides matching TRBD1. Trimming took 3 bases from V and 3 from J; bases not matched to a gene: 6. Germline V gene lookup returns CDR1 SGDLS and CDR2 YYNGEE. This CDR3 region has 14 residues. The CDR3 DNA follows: TGTGCCAGCAGCGAGGGGACAGTAGGCTACGAGCAGTACTTC. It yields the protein CASSEGTVGYEQYF. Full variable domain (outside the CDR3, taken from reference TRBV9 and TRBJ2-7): DSGVTQTPKHLITATGQRVTLRCSPRSGDLSVYWYQQSLDQGLQFLIQYYNGEERAKGNILERFSAQQFPDLHSELNLSSLELGDSALYFCASSEGTVGYEQYFGPGTRLTVT.

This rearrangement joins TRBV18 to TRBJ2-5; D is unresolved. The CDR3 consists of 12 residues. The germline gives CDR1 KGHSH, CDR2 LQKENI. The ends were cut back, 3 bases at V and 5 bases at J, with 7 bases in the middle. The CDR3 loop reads CASSPPGETQYF. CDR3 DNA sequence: TGTGCCAGCTCACCCCCCGGCGAGACCCAGTACTTC.

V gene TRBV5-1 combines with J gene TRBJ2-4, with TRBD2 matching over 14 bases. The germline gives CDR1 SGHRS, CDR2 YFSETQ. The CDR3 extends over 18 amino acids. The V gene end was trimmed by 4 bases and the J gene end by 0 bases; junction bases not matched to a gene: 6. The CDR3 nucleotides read TGCGCCAGCAGCCCTACCGGGACTAGCGGGAGAGCCAAAAACATTCAGTACTTC. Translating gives CASSPTGTSGRAKNIQYF.

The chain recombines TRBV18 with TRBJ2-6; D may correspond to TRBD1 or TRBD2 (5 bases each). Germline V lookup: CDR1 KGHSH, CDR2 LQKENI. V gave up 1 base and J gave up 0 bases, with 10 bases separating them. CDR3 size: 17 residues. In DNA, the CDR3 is TGTGCCAGCTCACCACAAGGGACCAGCTCTGGGGCCAACGTCCTGACTTTC. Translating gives CASSPQGTSSGANVLTF.

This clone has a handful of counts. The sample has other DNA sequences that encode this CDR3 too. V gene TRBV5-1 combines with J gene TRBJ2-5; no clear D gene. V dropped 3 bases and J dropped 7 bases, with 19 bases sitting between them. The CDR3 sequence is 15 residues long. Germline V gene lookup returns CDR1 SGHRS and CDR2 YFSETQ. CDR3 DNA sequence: TGCGCCAGCAGCTCCATAGGTGACGGTTCCTCGACCCAGTACTTC. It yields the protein CASSSIGDGSSTQYF.

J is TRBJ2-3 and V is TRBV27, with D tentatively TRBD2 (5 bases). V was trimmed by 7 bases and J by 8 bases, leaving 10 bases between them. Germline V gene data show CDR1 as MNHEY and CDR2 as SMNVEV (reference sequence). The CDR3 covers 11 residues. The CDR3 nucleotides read TGTGCCAGCATATCGGGGAGTACGCAGTATTTT. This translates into CASISGSTQYF.

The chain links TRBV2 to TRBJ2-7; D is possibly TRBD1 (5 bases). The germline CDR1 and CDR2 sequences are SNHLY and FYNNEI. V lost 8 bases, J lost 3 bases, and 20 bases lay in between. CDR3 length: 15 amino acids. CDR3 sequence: CASHGEQDTLYEQYF. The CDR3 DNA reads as TGTGCCAGCCACGGTGAACAGGACACCCTCTACGAGCAGTACTTC.